This T cell receptor beta chain was retrieved from a study of CD8 T cells in Susac syndrome. Sequencing of TCR beta covered CD8+ and CD4+ T cells obtained from blood. The CDR3 loop spans 15 amino acids. Germline assignment: CDR1 DFQATT and CDR2 SNEGSKA (reference sequence). V lost 0 bases and J 6 bases, leaving 15 bases between the germline ends. Random hexamers primed reverse transcription of about 0.5 to 1 ug RNA. TCRdb passed the immunoSEQ multiplex PCR reads through MiXCR, listing each CDR3 protein once. This sample has 150,000 to 200,000 distinct CDR3 sequences, with 94% found just once. This chain links TRBV20-1 with TRBJ2-1; perhaps TRBD2 as D (7 bases). The sequence came from a human donor with Susac syndrome. The sample taken for sequencing was CD4+ T cells from PBMCs. The CDR3 nucleotides are TGCAGTGCTAGAGAGGGGGGGGGCGCTGGCAATGAGCAGTTCTTC. Translation gives CSAREGGGAGNEQFF.